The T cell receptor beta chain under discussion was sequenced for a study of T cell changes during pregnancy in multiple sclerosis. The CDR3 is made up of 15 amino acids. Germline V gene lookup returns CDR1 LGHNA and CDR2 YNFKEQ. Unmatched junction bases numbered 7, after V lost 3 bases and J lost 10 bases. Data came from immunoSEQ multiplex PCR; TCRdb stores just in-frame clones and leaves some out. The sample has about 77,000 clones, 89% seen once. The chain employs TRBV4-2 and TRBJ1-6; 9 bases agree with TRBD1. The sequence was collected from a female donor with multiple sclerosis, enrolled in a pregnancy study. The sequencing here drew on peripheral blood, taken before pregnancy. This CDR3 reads CASSQGQGSGSPLHF. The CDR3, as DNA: TGTGCCAGCAGCCAGGGACAGGGATCTGGATCACCCCTCCACTTT.